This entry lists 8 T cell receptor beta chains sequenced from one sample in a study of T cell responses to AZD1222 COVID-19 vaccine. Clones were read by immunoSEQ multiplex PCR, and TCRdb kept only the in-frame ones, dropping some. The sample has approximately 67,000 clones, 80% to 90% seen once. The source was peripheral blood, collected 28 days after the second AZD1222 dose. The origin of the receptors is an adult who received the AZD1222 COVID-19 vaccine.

The CDR3 here is CASRPQGAGPEAFF. Written as DNA, the CDR3 is TGTGCCAGCAGACCTCAGGGAGCGGGTCCTGAAGCTTTCTTT. The chain links TRBV6-5 to TRBJ1-1, with TRBD1 as a possible D gene (5 bases). Germline CDR1 reads MNHEY; CDR2 reads SVGAGI. The V gene lost 6 bases and the J gene lost 6 bases, with 17 bases spanning the gap. The CDR3 runs 14 residues.

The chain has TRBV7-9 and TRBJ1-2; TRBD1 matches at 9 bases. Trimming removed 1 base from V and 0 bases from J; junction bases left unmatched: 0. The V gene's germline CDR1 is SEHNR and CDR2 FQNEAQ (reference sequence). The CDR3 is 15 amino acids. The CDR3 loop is CASSLGTGANYGYTF. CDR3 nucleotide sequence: TGTGCCAGCAGCTTAGGGACAGGGGCTAACTATGGCTACACCTTC.

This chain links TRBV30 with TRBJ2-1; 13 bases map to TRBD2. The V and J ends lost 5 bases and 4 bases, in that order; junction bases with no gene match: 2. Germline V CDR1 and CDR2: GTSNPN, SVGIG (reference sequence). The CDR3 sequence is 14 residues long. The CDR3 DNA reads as TGTGCCTGGGAGACTAGCGGGAGGTACAATGAGCAGTTCTTC. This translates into CAWETSGRYNEQFF.

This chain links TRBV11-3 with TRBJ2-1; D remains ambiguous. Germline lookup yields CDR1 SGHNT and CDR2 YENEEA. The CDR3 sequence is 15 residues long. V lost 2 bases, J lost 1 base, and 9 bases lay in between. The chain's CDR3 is CASSLSRWSYNEQFF. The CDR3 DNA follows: TGTGCCAGCAGCTTAAGTCGTTGGTCCTACAATGAGCAGTTCTTC.

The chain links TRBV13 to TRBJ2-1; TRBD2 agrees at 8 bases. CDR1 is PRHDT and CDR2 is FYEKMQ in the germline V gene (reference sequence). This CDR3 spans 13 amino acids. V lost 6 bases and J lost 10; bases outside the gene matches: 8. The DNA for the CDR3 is TGTGCCAGCAGTACTGGGACTAGTGGGGAGCAGTTCTTC. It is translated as CASSTGTSGEQFF.

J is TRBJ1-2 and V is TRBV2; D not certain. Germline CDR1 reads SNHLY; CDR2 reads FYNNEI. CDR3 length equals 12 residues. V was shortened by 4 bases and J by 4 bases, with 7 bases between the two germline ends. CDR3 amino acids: CASSGQSYGYTF. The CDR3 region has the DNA TGTGCCAGCAGTGGCCAGAGCTATGGCTACACCTTC.

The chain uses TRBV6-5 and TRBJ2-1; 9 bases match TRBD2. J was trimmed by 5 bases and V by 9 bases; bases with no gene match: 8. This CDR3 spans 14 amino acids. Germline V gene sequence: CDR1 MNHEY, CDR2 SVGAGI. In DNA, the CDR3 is TGTGCCAGTTTTAGCGGGAGCCGGAACAATGAGCAGTTCTTC. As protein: CASFSGSRNNEQFF.

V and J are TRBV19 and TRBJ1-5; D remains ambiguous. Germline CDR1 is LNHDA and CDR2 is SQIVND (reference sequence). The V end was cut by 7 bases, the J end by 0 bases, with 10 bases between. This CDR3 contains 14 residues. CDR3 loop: CASMSRYSNQPQHF. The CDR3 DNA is TGTGCCAGTATGAGCCGATATAGCAATCAGCCCCAGCATTTT. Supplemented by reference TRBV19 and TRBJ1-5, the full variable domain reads DGGITQSPKYLFRKEGQNVTLSCEQNLNHDAMYWYRQDPGQGLRLIYYSQIVNDFQKGDIAEGYSVSREKKESFPLTVTSAQKNPTAFYLCASMSRYSNQPQHFGDGTRLSIL.